A single sample gave rise to the 12 T cell receptor beta chains below, sequenced in a study of T cells in localized non-small cell lung cancer. Profiling relied on immunoSEQ multiplex PCR, and the TCRdb table lists in-frame clones only, not all of them. The data hold roughly 1,500 clones, with over 20% observed a single time. Here the sequenced sample was normal lung tissue next to the tumor, taken before any cancer treatment. These receptors came from a female donor older than 55 with stage I lung adenocarcinoma.

V and J are TRBV19 and TRBJ2-1, with 12 bases aligning to TRBD2. The CDR3 length is 14 residues. Germline-derived CDR1 and CDR2 are LNHDA and SQIVND (reference sequence). The ends lost 3 bases at V and 9 bases at J; junction bases unmatched: 3. In DNA form, the CDR3 reads TGTGCCAGTAGTATGACTAGCGGGAGAGGTGAGCAGTTCTTC. It translates to CASSMTSGRGEQFF.

The genes are TRBV11-3 and TRBJ2-1; 9 nucleotides line up with TRBD2. The J segment lost 9 bases and the V segment lost 5 bases, leaving 14 bases of the junction unmatched. CDR1 and CDR2 (germline): SGHNT, YENEEA. The CDR3 has 16 amino acids. The CDR3, as DNA: TGTGCCAGCAGCCAAGTGGGGAGCGGGAGGAGATCTGAGCAGTTCTTC. This codes for CASSQVGSGRRSEQFF.

The chain joins TRBV29-1 to TRBJ2-7; 10 bases map to TRBD2. CDR3 length equals 13 residues. V trimming: 4 bases; J trimming: 6 bases; junction bases outside the gene matches: 6. Germline CDR1 and CDR2: SQVTM and ANQGSEA. The CDR3 sequence is CSVGRTSGGEQYF. CDR3 coding DNA: TGCAGCGTTGGACGGACTAGCGGAGGCGAGCAGTACTTC.

The V and J genes are TRBV9 and TRBJ2-1; possibly TRBD2 for D (5 bases). The CDR3 has 15 residues. V was clipped by 0 bases and J by 2 bases, with 9 bases between them. The germline V gene encodes CDR1 SGDLS and CDR2 YYNGEE. The DNA of the CDR3 is TGTGCCAGCAGCGTAGAGGGAGACGCCTACAATGAGCAGTTCTTC. Translated: CASSVEGDAYNEQFF.

The J gene is TRBJ2-1, the V gene TRBV27; 14 bases align to TRBD2. The junction had 19 bases not matched to a gene; V was cut back by 5 bases and J by 1 base. Germline loops: CDR1 MNHEY, CDR2 SMNVEV (reference sequence). The CDR3 is 22 residues long. The CDR3 nucleotides are TGTGCCAGCAGTACCTACGGCGCGACTAGCGGGAGGGCCTTCCATTCCTACAATGAGCAGTTCTTC. Its protein product is CASSTYGATSGRAFHSYNEQFF.

This clone appeared a few times. This chain links TRBV10-2 with TRBJ2-2; possible D gene TRBD2, 5 bases. The CDR3 extends over 17 amino acids. Germline values: CDR1 WSHSY, CDR2 SAAADI. V dropped 0 bases and J dropped 7 bases, with 18 bases sitting between them. CDR3 DNA sequence: TGCGCCAGCAGTGAGTCGGTTCTAGGGAGTTACAGCGGGGAGCTGTTTTTT. Protein product: CASSESVLGSYSGELFF.

This clone showed up just a few times. V is TRBV6-8 and J is TRBJ1-1, with D unresolved. CDR1 is MNHGY, CDR2 SAAAGT, per germline. The CDR3 consists of 12 residues. Between the trimmed V and J ends, which lost 10 bases and 8 bases, there was a span of 17 bases. The CDR3 bases are TGTGCCACCACCACCCCGACCTTCGAAGCTTTCTTT. Translated, it gives CATTTPTFEAFF.

V gene TRBV29-1 combines with J gene TRBJ2-7; 8 nucleotides line up with TRBD1. The junction had 7 bases not matched to a gene; V was cut back by 7 bases and J by 5 bases. This CDR3 region has 12 residues. Looked up from germline, CDR1 is SQVTM and CDR2 is ANQGSEA. DNA for the CDR3: TGCAGCGCCAGGACAGGGATCGACGAGCAGTACTTC. Protein sequence: CSARTGIDEQYF.

This clone showed up just a few times. The CDR3 reads CASSYSMLAGEREQFF. The CDR3 DNA is TGTGCCAGCAGTTACTCGATGCTAGCGGGAGAACGTGAGCAGTTCTTC. The chain is built from TRBV6-8 and TRBJ2-1; 10 nucleotides match TRBD2. The CDR3 is made up of 16 amino acids. CDR1 and CDR2 (germline): MNHGY, SAAAGT. The ends lost 0 bases at V and 9 bases at J; junction bases unmatched: 8.

This clone has just a few counts. The chain has TRBV11-3 and TRBJ2-7, with a weak D call TRBD2 (6 bases). Trimming removed 2 bases from V and 7 bases from J, with 15 bases in between. The CDR3 runs 14 residues. Germline CDR1 is SGHNT and CDR2 is YENEEA. The CDR3: CASSLSQGLREQYF. The CDR3, as DNA: TGTGCCAGCAGCTTAAGCCAGGGACTTAGGGAGCAGTACTTC.

CDR3 region: CASSSGTSNGNEQYF. In DNA form, the CDR3 reads TGTGCCAGCAGCTCTGGAACCTCAAATGGTAACGAGCAGTACTTC. The genes are TRBV11-3 and TRBJ2-7; D not certain. V lost 4 bases to trimming and J lost 5 bases, with 18 bases between them. The CDR3 consists of 15 residues. Germline V gene data show CDR1 as SGHNT and CDR2 as YENEEA. The whole variable domain, remainder taken from reference TRBV11-3 and TRBJ2-7, is EAGVVQSPRYKIIEKKQPVAFWCNPISGHNTLYWYLQNLGQGPELLIRYENEEAVDDSQLPKDRFSAERLKGVDSTLKIQPAELGDSAVYLCASSSGTSNGNEQYFGPGTRLTVT.

The genes are TRBV23-1 and TRBJ2-3, with D tentatively TRBD1 (5 bases). Being an ORF, TRBV23-1 has a function that is uncertain. Trimming stripped 6 bases from V and 6 bases from J, with 16 bases between. The length of the CDR3 is 14 residues. CDR3 nucleotides: TGCGCCAGCAGCCAAGAACAGGATCTGGATACGCAGTATTTT. This codes for CASSQEQDLDTQYF.